This entry lists 7 T cell receptor beta chains sequenced from one sample in a study of blood T cell repertoires in COVID-19. Data came from immunoSEQ multiplex PCR; TCRdb stores just in-frame clones and leaves some out. The sample holds fewer than 300,000 clones, about 88% seen once. The sample consisted of peripheral blood. These receptors originate from a man between 60 and 75 years old who had recovered from COVID-19.

The rearrangement links TRBV30 to TRBJ2-3, with TRBD2 matching over 11 bases. The junction had 8 bases not matched to a gene; V was cut back by 8 bases and J by 7 bases. The CDR3 loop spans 13 amino acids. CDR1 is GTSNPN and CDR2 is SVGIG in the germline V gene (reference sequence). The CDR3 spells CAGTSGGAYTQYF. CDR3 coding DNA: TGTGCCGGTACTAGCGGGGGAGCCTATACGCAGTATTTT.

This clone has just one count. The rearrangement uses TRBV7-2 and TRBJ2-5; no clear D gene. The germline gives CDR1 SGHTA, CDR2 FQGNSA. Trimming removed 0 bases from V and 5 bases from J, with 10 bases in between. CDR3 length: 14 residues. CDR3 amino acids: CASSLAGRRETQYF. CDR3 bases: TGTGCCAGCAGCTTAGCTGGGCGCCGGGAGACCCAGTACTTC.

This clone was seen once. This chain connects TRBV4-2 to TRBJ1-4; 9 nucleotides match TRBD1. CDR3 size: 16 residues. V shed 1 base and J 6 bases; nucleotides not matched to a gene: 6. Germline V lookup: CDR1 LGHNA, CDR2 YNFKEQ. The CDR3 DNA reads TGTGCCAGCAGCCAAGTCGTGGACAGGGGTGATGAAAAACTGTTTTTT. Protein sequence: CASSQVVDRGDEKLFF.

The chain links TRBV11-2 to TRBJ2-4, with a weak D call TRBD1 (6 bases). V lost 1 base and J lost 2, with 15 bases in between. Germline lookup yields CDR1 SGHAT and CDR2 FQNNGV. This CDR3 region has 17 residues. CDR3 coding DNA: TGTGCCAGCAGCTTAGGCAGGGGAACCCAGCCCAAAAACATTCAGTACTTC. This sequence encodes CASSLGRGTQPKNIQYF.

This chain uses TRBV18 with TRBJ2-7, with D perhaps matching TRBD2 (5 bases). The CDR3 runs to 13 residues. V was trimmed by 8 bases and J by 6 bases, leaving 17 bases between them. Per the germline V gene, CDR1 is KGHSH and CDR2 is LQKENI. The CDR3 sequence is CASLPIPAGEQYF. CDR3 nucleotides: TGTGCCAGCCTGCCTATCCCGGCGGGCGAGCAGTACTTC.

The chain couples TRBV7-2 to TRBJ2-4; no definite D call. CDR1 and CDR2 from the germline V gene are SGHTA and FQGNSA. This CDR3 has 12 amino acids. Trimming removed 4 bases at V and 14 bases at J, with 15 bases between. This CDR3 reads CASSSDLLQKYF. The CDR3 region has the DNA TGTGCCAGCAGCTCTGACTTGCTTCAGAAGTACTTC.

This clone was seen once. The chain has TRBV19 and TRBJ1-5; D is ambiguous. The CDR3 totals 17 residues. Germline assignment: CDR1 LNHDA and CDR2 SQIVND (reference sequence). V was pared by 0 bases and J by 0 bases, with 12 bases between. This CDR3 reads CASSIDRGGNSNQPQHF. The DNA of the CDR3 is TGTGCCAGTAGTATAGATCGTGGAGGGAATAGCAATCAGCCCCAGCATTTT.